The clone carrying this T cell receptor beta chain was counted many times. The source of the sample is a study of T-cell reconstitution after alpha-beta-depleted transplantation in children. Preparation of the TCRbeta library used unique molecular identifiers. A single record per CDR3 protein comes from TCRdb applying MiXCR to the PCR reads. Of a few hundred thousand distinct CDR3 sequences listed, more than 7.5% are singletons. This CDR3 has 16 amino acids. Germline values: CDR1 KGHSH, CDR2 LQKENI. The V and J ends lost 2 bases and 6 bases respectively, with 14 bases between them. The sample was PBMCs from the stem cell graft donor, taken from the stem cell graft. The chain combines TRBV18 with TRBJ1-6; a weak D match, TRBD1 (6 bases). The sequence came from a human donor who donated a stem cell graft to a child with SCID. The CDR3, as DNA: TGTGCCAGCTCACCAGTCCAGCAGGGGTCTAATTCACCCCTCCACTTT. Translated: CASSPVQQGSNSPLHF.